This TCR beta chain is from a study of T cell responses to AZD1222 COVID-19 vaccine. In the case of this clone: Its antigen is unknown.

Findings of the study overall: As reported, nearly half of all spike-specific TCRs target variant regions that are unmutated. Researchers report vaccine-associated CD4 TCRs spanning spike, with dominance at 160-218 and 743-854.

Assay used: immunoSEQ multiplex PCR; TCRdb lists only in-frame clones, some missing. This table has around 28,000 clones, approximately 88% appearing once. This TCR was sampled from an adult in good health. The sample was peripheral blood, taken on day 0 of AZD1222 vaccination.

CDR3 region: CASRAGVVTEAFF. The CDR3, as DNA: TGTGCCAGCCGTGCGGGGGTGGTTACTGAAGCTTTCTTT. The rearrangement links TRBV28 to TRBJ1-1; D perhaps matches TRBD1 (5 bases). V lost 8 bases and J lost 5, with 15 bases in between. The CDR3 consists of 13 residues. Looked up from germline, CDR1 is MDHEN and CDR2 is SYDVKM. Combining the CDR3 with reference TRBV28 and TRBJ1-1 gives the whole variable domain DVKVTQSSRYLVKRTGEKVFLECVQDMDHENMFWYRQDPGLGLRLIYFSYDVKMKEKGDIPEGYSVSREKKERFSLILESASTNQTSMYLCASRAGVVTEAFFGQGTRLTVV.